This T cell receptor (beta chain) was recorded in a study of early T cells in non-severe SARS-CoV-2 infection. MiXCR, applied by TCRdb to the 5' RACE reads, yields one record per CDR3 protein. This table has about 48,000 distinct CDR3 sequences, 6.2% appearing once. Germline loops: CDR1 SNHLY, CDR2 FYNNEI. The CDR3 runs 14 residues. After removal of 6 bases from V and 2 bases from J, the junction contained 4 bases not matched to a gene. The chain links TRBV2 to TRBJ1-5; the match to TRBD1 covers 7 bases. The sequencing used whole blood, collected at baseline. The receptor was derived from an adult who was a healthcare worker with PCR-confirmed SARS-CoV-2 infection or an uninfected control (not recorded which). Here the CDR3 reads CASSVDRGNQPQHF. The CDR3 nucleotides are TGTGCCAGCAGCGTAGACAGGGGCAATCAGCCCCAGCATTTT.